This TCR beta chain stems from a study of cytomegalovirus exposure and HLA in healthy donors. Points from the study as a whole: Immune exposure data for these donors was limited to CMV serostatus.

The CDR3 consists of 14 residues. Deletions cut 5 bases from V and 2 bases from J, with 12 bases between. Germline values: CDR1 MDHEN, CDR2 SYDVKM. Both 60 Vbeta primers and 13 Jbeta primers went into the PCR. TCRdb's copy holds only in-frame clones and misses some; the assay was immunoSEQ multiplex PCR. The sample comprises fewer than 200,000 clones, around 80% of which are singletons, and about 1.7% rests with the top ten. Comment on this clone: Its target is not known.

This clonotype originated in a woman between 18 and 29 years old in good health and CMV-seronegative. Sequenced material: PBMCs. V gene TRBV28 combines with J gene TRBJ1-1; D possibly corresponds to TRBD1 (6 bases). Written as DNA, the CDR3 is TGTGCCAGCAGTCCTTGGACAGTCAACACTGAAGCTTTCTTT. It yields the protein CASSPWTVNTEAFF.